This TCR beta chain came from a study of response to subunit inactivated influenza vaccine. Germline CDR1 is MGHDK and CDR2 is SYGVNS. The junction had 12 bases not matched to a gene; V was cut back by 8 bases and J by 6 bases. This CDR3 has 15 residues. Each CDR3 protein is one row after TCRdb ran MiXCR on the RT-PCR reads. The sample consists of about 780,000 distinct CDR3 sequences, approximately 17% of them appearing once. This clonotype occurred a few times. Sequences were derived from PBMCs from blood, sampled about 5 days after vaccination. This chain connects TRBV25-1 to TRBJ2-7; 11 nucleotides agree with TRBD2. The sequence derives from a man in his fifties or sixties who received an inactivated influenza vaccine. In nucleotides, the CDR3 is TGTGCCAGCTCACCCTTAGCGGGGGGGCGGGCCGAGCAGTACTTC. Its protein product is CASSPLAGGRAEQYF.